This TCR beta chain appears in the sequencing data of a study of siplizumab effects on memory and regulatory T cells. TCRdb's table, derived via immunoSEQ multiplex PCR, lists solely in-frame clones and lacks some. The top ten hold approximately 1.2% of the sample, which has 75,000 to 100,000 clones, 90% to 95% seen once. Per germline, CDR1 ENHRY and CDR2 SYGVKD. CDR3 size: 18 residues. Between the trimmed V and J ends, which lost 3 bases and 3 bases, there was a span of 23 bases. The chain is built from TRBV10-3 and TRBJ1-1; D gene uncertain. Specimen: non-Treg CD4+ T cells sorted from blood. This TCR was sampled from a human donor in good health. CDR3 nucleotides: TGTGCCATCAGTGAAAATAAGGTTGGCGTATCTAGGGACACTGAAGCTTTCTTT. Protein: CAISENKVGVSRDTEAFF.